This record looks at one T cell receptor beta chain sequence and its context. This entry belongs to a study of T cell changes during pregnancy in multiple sclerosis. Sequencing used immunoSEQ multiplex PCR; TCRdb keeps in-frame clones, though not all of them. The sample records tens of thousands of clones, approximately 90% being singletons. The V and J ends lost 2 bases and 6 bases respectively, with 14 bases between them. The CDR3 is 15 amino acids. The germline gives CDR1 MNHEY, CDR2 SMNVEV (reference sequence). The TCR was taken from a female donor in good health, enrolled as a control in a pregnancy study. Here the sequenced sample was CD4+ T cells from peripheral blood mononuclear cells, taken in the second trimester of pregnancy. V is TRBV27 and J is TRBJ1-5; a weak D match, TRBD1 (5 bases). CDR3 DNA sequence: TGTGCCAGCAGTTTAATTTTAGGGGATAGTCAGCCCCAGCATTTT. It encodes CASSLILGDSQPQHF.